A selection of T cell receptor beta chains follows, all from one sample in a study of blood T cell repertoires in COVID-19. The table came from immunoSEQ multiplex PCR; TCRdb's copy has only in-frame clones and leaves some out. The data contain about 280,000 clones, over 75% of them seen just once; the ten biggest clones take up approximately 5.1%. The sample taken for sequencing was peripheral blood. Source of these receptors: a man aged 45 to 65 with active or convalescent COVID-19. CDR3s include the opening cysteine and the closing phenylalanine or tryptophan. The order of the fields is D gene, J gene, clone size, V gene, CDR3 DNA, CDR3 protein. A D gene is named only where the DNA matches it firmly. Size values are once, few and many counts, or a class for expanded clones, and some rows have none.

d_call: TRBD1; j_call: TRBJ2-7; clone_size: NA; v_call: TRBV28; cdr3_nt: TGTGCCAGCAGTCCCAGGACAGGGTTAGGCGAGCAGTACTTC; cdr3_aa: CASSPRTGLGEQYF
d_call: TRBD1; j_call: TRBJ2-1; clone_size: NA; v_call: TRBV5-4; cdr3_nt: TGTGCCAGCAGCGCGGCGGGACAGGGGGTATATGAGCAGTTCTTC; cdr3_aa: CASSAAGQGVYEQFF
d_call: TRBD1; j_call: TRBJ2-7; clone_size: NA; v_call: TRBV9; cdr3_nt: TGTGCCAGCAGCGTAGGAACAGGGGGAATCCACGAGCAGTACTTC; cdr3_aa: CASSVGTGGIHEQYF
d_call: TRBD2; j_call: TRBJ2-7; clone_size: NA; v_call: TRBV11-2; cdr3_nt: TGTGCCAGCAGCTTCACGGGAGGGCCTTACTCCTACGAGCAGTACTTC; cdr3_aa: CASSFTGGPYSYEQYF
d_call: NA; j_call: TRBJ2-1; clone_size: NA; v_call: TRBV27; cdr3_nt: TGTGCCAGCACCTGGGGGGTGGGAAGGTCTAATGAGCAGTTCTTC; cdr3_aa: CASTWGVGRSNEQFF
d_call: TRBD1; j_call: TRBJ1-1; clone_size: NA; v_call: TRBV18; cdr3_nt: TGTGCCAGCTCACCGGGACAGACACTATCCGAAGCTTTCTTT; cdr3_aa: CASSPGQTLSEAFF
d_call: TRBD2; j_call: TRBJ2-1; clone_size: NA; v_call: TRBV2; cdr3_nt: TGTGCCAGCAGCATCAGGGGACTAGCGGTATACAATGAGCAGTTCTTC; cdr3_aa: CASSIRGLAVYNEQFF
d_call: TRBD2; j_call: TRBJ2-1; clone_size: few; v_call: TRBV7-9; cdr3_nt: TGTGCCAGCAGCTTAATTGCAGCGGGAGGACACTCCTACAATGAGCAGTTCTTC; cdr3_aa: CASSLIAAGGHSYNEQFF
d_call: NA; j_call: TRBJ2-2; clone_size: few; v_call: TRBV5-1; cdr3_nt: TGCGCCACCAGCTCGGGCACCGGGGAGCTGTTTTTT; cdr3_aa: CATSSGTGELFF
d_call: TRBD2; j_call: TRBJ2-7; clone_size: NA; v_call: TRBV3-1/TRBV3-2; cdr3_nt: TGTGCCAGCAGCCTAACCCCTGCGGGAGGGCCGGGGGAGCAGTACTTC; cdr3_aa: CASSLTPAGGPGEQYF
d_call: NA; j_call: TRBJ2-1; clone_size: few; v_call: TRBV18; cdr3_nt: TGTGCCAGCTCACCTGGACTAAACGAGCAGTTCTTC; cdr3_aa: CASSPGLNEQFF
d_call: NA; j_call: TRBJ2-1; clone_size: few; v_call: TRBV7-9; cdr3_nt: TGTGCCAGCAGCTACTCACTAGCAATCGGTCACAATGAGCAGTTCTTC; cdr3_aa: CASSYSLAIGHNEQFF
d_call: NA; j_call: TRBJ1-6; clone_size: NA; v_call: TRBV5-1; cdr3_nt: TGCGCCAGCAGGTCGGGGGGATCCTATAATTCACCCCTCCACTTT; cdr3_aa: CASRSGGSYNSPLHF
d_call: TRBD1; j_call: TRBJ1-2; clone_size: NA; v_call: TRBV28; cdr3_nt: TGTGCCAGCAGGATGGGACGACAGGGCGGTGGCTACACCTTC; cdr3_aa: CASRMGRQGGGYTF
d_call: TRBD1; j_call: TRBJ2-7; clone_size: NA; v_call: TRBV28; cdr3_nt: TGTGCCAGCAGTGGCGGGACAGGGAACTACGAGCAGTACTTC; cdr3_aa: CASSGGTGNYEQYF
d_call: NA; j_call: TRBJ2-5; clone_size: NA; v_call: TRBV21-1; cdr3_nt: TGTGCCAGCAGCAAAGACCCAAAGCACCAAAAAGAGACCCAGTACTTC; cdr3_aa: CASSKDPKHQKETQYF
d_call: TRBD2; j_call: TRBJ2-1; clone_size: NA; v_call: TRBV5-5; cdr3_nt: TGTGCCAGCAGCTTGGCCCGAGCGGGGGCTAAACTGAATGAGCAGTTCTTC; cdr3_aa: CASSLARAGAKLNEQFF
d_call: TRBD2; j_call: TRBJ2-1; clone_size: NA; v_call: TRBV10-3; cdr3_nt: TGTGCCATCAGTGAGACTAGCGGGACTCCGGGTGAGCAGTTCTTC; cdr3_aa: CAISETSGTPGEQFF
d_call: NA; j_call: TRBJ2-1; clone_size: few; v_call: TRBV2; cdr3_nt: TGTGCCAGCAGTGAACTAGGGGGATCCTACAATGAGCAGTTCTTC; cdr3_aa: CASSELGGSYNEQFF
d_call: NA; j_call: TRBJ1-2; clone_size: NA; v_call: TRBV5-6; cdr3_nt: TGTGCCAGCAGCTTGATAGGAGGTGGACAGTCTTATATCTACACCTTC; cdr3_aa: CASSLIGGGQSYIYTF
d_call: NA; j_call: TRBJ1-2; clone_size: NA; v_call: TRBV29-1; cdr3_nt: TGCAGCGTTGCAGACATGTTTGGCTACACCTTC; cdr3_aa: CSVADMFGYTF
d_call: NA; j_call: TRBJ2-2; clone_size: NA; v_call: TRBV9; cdr3_nt: TGTGCCAGCAGCGCCCCTACCAACACCGGGGAGCTGTTTTTT; cdr3_aa: CASSAPTNTGELFF
d_call: NA; j_call: TRBJ2-5; clone_size: NA; v_call: TRBV30; cdr3_nt: TGTGCCTGTCGGAGGGTCCAAGAGACCCAGTACTTC; cdr3_aa: CACRRVQETQYF
d_call: TRBD2; j_call: TRBJ2-1; clone_size: NA; v_call: TRBV4-1; cdr3_nt: TGCGCCAGCAGCCAGACTAGCGGGGGCTACAATGAGCAGTTCTTC; cdr3_aa: CASSQTSGGYNEQFF
d_call: NA; j_call: TRBJ1-5; clone_size: few; v_call: TRBV30; cdr3_nt: TGTGCCTGGGGGGCGGCAGGGAATCAGCCCCAGCATTTT; cdr3_aa: CAWGAAGNQPQHF
d_call: NA; j_call: TRBJ2-7; clone_size: few; v_call: TRBV5-1; cdr3_nt: TGCGCCAGCAGCGAAACCGGACTCGGGGGCGAGCAGTACTTC; cdr3_aa: CASSETGLGGEQYF
d_call: NA; j_call: TRBJ1-4; clone_size: NA; v_call: TRBV7-9; cdr3_nt: TGTGCCAGCAGCTTAGATCGGCAGGGCAATGAAAAACTGTTTTTT; cdr3_aa: CASSLDRQGNEKLFF
d_call: NA; j_call: TRBJ2-1; clone_size: NA; v_call: TRBV27; cdr3_nt: TGTGCCAGCAGTTTATCCTACGGGGGGCAGTTCTTC; cdr3_aa: CASSLSYGGQFF
d_call: NA; j_call: TRBJ2-3; clone_size: NA; v_call: TRBV10-3; cdr3_nt: TGTGCCATCGAAGGGAGCGGGACAGATACGCAGTATTTT; cdr3_aa: CAIEGSGTDTQYF
d_call: NA; j_call: TRBJ1-4; clone_size: once; v_call: TRBV19; cdr3_nt: TGTGCCAGTACCCGGTCTCCGACTAATGAAAAACTGTTTTTT; cdr3_aa: CASTRSPTNEKLFF
d_call: TRBD2; j_call: TRBJ2-1; clone_size: few; v_call: TRBV27; cdr3_nt: TGTGCCAGCCGTGGGACTAGCACCTACAATGAGCAGTTCTTC; cdr3_aa: CASRGTSTYNEQFF
d_call: NA; j_call: TRBJ2-7; clone_size: few; v_call: TRBV5-1; cdr3_nt: TGCGCCAGCAGCTTGCCCGACAGGCCGGCCTACGAGCAGTACTTC; cdr3_aa: CASSLPDRPAYEQYF
d_call: TRBD2; j_call: TRBJ2-2; clone_size: NA; v_call: TRBV5-1; cdr3_nt: TGCGCCAGCAGCCAGGGACTAGCAGACACCGGGGAGCTGTTTTTT; cdr3_aa: CASSQGLADTGELFF
d_call: NA; j_call: TRBJ2-3; clone_size: NA; v_call: TRBV7-3; cdr3_nt: TGTGCCAGCAGCTTGGGGCCTCAGAACGGCGATACGCAGTATTTT; cdr3_aa: CASSLGPQNGDTQYF
d_call: NA; j_call: TRBJ2-1; clone_size: NA; v_call: TRBV7-2; cdr3_nt: TGTGCCAGCAGCTTAGTTGCGGGACTCTACAATGAGCAGTTCTTC; cdr3_aa: CASSLVAGLYNEQFF
d_call: TRBD2; j_call: TRBJ2-1; clone_size: few; v_call: TRBV15; cdr3_nt: TGTGCCACCAGCAGAGATGCGGGGGGCTACAATGAGCAGTTCTTC; cdr3_aa: CATSRDAGGYNEQFF